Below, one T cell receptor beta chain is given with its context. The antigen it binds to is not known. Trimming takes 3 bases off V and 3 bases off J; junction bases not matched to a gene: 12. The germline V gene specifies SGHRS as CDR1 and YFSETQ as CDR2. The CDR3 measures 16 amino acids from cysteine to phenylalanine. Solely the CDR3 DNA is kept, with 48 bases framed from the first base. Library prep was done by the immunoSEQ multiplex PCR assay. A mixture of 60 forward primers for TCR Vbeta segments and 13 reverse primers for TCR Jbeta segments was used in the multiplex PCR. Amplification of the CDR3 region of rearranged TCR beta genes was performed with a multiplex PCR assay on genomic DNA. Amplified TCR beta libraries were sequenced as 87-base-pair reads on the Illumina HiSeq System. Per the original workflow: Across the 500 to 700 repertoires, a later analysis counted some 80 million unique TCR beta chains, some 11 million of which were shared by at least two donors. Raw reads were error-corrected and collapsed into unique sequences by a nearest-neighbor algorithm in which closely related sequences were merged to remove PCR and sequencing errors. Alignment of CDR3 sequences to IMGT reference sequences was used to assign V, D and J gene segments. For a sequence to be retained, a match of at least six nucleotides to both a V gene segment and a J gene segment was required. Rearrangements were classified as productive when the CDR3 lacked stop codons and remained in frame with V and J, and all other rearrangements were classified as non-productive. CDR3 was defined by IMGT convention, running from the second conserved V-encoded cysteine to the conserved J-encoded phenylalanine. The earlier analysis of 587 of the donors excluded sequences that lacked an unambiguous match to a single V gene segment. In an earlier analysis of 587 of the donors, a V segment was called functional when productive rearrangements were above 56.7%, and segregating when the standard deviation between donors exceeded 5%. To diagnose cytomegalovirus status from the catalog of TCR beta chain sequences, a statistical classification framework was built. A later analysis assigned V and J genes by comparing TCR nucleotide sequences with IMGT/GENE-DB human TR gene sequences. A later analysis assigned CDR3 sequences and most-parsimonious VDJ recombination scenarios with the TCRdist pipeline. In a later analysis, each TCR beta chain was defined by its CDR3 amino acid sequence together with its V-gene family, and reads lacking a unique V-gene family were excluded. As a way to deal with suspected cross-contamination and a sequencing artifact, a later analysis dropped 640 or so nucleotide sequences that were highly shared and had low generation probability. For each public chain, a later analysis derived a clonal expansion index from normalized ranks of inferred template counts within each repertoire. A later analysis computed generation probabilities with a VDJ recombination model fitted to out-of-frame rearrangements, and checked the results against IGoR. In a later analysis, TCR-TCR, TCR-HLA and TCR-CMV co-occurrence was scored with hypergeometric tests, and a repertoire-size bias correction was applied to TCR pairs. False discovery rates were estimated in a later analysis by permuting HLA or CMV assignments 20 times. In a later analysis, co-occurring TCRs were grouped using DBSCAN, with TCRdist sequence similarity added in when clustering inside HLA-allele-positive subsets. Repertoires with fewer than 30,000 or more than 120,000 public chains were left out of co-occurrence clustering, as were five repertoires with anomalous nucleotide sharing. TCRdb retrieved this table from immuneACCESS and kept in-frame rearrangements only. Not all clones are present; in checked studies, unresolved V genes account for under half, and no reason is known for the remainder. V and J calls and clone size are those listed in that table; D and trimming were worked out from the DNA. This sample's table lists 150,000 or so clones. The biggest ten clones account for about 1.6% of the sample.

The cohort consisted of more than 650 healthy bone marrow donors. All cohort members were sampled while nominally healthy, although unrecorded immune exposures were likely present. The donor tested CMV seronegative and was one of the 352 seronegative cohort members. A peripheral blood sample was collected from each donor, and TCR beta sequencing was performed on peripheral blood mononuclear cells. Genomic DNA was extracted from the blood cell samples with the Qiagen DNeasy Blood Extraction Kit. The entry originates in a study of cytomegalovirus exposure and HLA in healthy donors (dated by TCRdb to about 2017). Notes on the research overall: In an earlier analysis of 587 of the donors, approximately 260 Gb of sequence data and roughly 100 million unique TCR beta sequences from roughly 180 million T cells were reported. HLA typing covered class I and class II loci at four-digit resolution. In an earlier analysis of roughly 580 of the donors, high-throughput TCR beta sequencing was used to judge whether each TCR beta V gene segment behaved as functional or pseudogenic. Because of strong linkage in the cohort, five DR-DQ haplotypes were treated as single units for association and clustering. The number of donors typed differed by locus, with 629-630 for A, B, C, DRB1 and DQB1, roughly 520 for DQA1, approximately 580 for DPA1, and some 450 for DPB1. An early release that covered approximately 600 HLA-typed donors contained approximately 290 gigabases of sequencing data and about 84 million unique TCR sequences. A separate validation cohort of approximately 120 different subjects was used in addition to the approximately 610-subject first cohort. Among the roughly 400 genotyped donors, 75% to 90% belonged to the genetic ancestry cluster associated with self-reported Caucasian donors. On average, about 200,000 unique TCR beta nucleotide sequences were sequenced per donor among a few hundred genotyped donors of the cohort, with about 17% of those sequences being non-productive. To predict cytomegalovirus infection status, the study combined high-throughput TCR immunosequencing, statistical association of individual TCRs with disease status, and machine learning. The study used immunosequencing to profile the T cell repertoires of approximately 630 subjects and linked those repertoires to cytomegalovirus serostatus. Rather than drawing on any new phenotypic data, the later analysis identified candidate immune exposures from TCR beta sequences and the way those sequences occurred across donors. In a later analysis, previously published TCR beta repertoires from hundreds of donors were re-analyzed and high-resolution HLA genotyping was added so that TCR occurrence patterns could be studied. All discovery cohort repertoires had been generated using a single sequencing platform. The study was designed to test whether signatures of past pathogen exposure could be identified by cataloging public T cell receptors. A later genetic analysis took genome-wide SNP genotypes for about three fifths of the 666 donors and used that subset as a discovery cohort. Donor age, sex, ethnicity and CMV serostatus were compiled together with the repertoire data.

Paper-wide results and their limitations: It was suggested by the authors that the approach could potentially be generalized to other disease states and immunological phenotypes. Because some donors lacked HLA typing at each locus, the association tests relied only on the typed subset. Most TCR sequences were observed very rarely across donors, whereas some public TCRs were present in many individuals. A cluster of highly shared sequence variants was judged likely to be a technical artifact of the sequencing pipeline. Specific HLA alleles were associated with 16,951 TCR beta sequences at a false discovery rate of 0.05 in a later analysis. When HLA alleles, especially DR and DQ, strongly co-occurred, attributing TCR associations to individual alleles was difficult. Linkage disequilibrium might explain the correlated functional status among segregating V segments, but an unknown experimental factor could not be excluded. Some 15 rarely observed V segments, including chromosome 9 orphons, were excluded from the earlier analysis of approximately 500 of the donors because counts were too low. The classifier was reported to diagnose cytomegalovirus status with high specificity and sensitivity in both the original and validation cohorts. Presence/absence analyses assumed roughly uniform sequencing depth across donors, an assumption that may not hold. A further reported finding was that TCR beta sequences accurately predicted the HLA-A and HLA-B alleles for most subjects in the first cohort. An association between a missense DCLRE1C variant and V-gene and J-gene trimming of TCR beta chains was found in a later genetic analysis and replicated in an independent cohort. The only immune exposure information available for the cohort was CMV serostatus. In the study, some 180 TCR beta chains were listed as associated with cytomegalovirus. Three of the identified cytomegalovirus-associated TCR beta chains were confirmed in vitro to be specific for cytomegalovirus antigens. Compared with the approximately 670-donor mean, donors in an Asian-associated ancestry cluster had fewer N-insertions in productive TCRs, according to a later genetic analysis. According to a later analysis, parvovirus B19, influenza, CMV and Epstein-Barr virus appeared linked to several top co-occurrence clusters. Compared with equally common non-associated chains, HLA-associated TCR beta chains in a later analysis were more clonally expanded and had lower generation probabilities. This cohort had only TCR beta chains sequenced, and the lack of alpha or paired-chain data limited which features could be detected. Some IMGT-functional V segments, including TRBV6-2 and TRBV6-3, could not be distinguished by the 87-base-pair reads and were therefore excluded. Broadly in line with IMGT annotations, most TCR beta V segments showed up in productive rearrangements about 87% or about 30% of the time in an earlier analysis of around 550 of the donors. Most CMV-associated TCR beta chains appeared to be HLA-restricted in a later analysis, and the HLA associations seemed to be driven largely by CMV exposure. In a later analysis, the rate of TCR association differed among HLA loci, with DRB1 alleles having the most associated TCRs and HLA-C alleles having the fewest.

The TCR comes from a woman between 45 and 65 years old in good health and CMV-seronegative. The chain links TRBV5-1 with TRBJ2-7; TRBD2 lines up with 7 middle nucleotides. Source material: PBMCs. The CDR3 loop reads CASSWASSGKGYEQYF. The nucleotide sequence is TGCGCCAGCAGCTGGGCCTCTAGCGGTAAGGGCTACGAGCAGTACTTC.